This TCR beta chain was identified during a study of T cells in Graves' hyperthyroidism and ophthalmopathy. Broader study findings: The model anticipated ophthalmopathy a median around six months pre-onset.

This clonotype was found many times. The target antigen is unknown. Template material for amplifying TCR beta CDR3 regions consisted of RNA transcripts. First-round RT-PCR with HTBI primers amplified the TCR CDR3 region. One entry per CDR3 protein results from TCRdb running MiXCR on the multiplex PCR reads. The repertoire holds under 400,000 distinct CDR3 sequences, about 15% seen once, with 11% in the top ten. The PBMCs studied were ones that came from about 10 ml fresh peripheral blood. From germline, CDR1 is SGHRS and CDR2 YFSETQ. The CDR3 has 12 amino acids. The V gene lost 3 bases and the J gene lost 5 bases, with 9 bases spanning the gap.

The source material was blood. V usage is TRBV5-1 and J usage is TRBJ2-7; a possible D gene is TRBD2 (5 bases). The receptor comes from an older woman with Graves' hyperthyroidism. In DNA form, the CDR3 reads TGCGCCAGCAGCTCGGACTGGGACGAGCAGTACTTC. It translates to CASSSDWDEQYF.